A single sample is the source of the 14 T cell receptor beta chains below, sequenced in a study of blood T cell repertoires in COVID-19. The protocol was immunoSEQ multiplex PCR, while the TCRdb copy is restricted to in-frame clones and leaves out a portion. The table lists fewer than 110,000 clones, roughly 87% of them singletons. The specimen sequenced was peripheral blood. Receptors originate from a human donor in a cohort sampled during active COVID-19.

The sample holds one count of this clone. The chain has TRBV2 and TRBJ1-4; TRBD1 aligns across 11 bases. With V trimmed by 6 bases and J by 8 bases, 8 bases remained unmatched. This CDR3 contains 15 residues. Germline V gene lookup returns CDR1 SNHLY and CDR2 FYNNEI. The CDR3 DNA reads TGTGCCAGCAGCCCTTGGACAGGGGGCGGGGAAAAACTGTTTTTT. It specifies CASSPWTGGGEKLFF.

The chain uses TRBV25-1 and TRBJ1-6; TRBD1 matches 7 bases. This CDR3 is built from 16 residues. Germline trimming cut 5 bases from V and 5 bases from J; bases unmatched to any gene: 9. Germline CDR1 is MGHDK and CDR2 is SYGVNS. In DNA, the CDR3 is TGTGCCAGCAGTCCGATCGGGACAGCCCATAATTCACCCCTCCACTTT. The encoded protein is CASSPIGTAHNSPLHF.

The V and J genes are TRBV20-1 and TRBJ2-5; TRBD2 agrees at 8 bases. V was pared by 3 bases and J by 4 bases, with 10 bases of the junction left unmatched. This CDR3 comprises 15 residues. Germline V CDR1 and CDR2: DFQATT, SNEGSKA (reference sequence). The CDR3 protein is CSASLASGWVETQYF. In DNA form, the CDR3 reads TGCAGTGCTAGTTTGGCTAGCGGGTGGGTAGAGACCCAGTACTTC.

V and J are TRBV10-2 and TRBJ2-7; 7 bases line up with TRBD1. Per the germline V gene, CDR1 is WSHSY and CDR2 is SAAADI. The CDR3 is made up of 16 amino acids. Trimming took 7 bases from V and 0 from J; bases not matched to a gene: 12. The CDR3 DNA follows: TGCGCCAGCAACCATGACTTGGACAGGAGCTCCTACGAGCAGTACTTC. It encodes CASNHDLDRSSYEQYF.

The V and J genes are TRBV27 and TRBJ2-2; possible D gene TRBD1, 6 bases. Trimming removed 6 bases at V and 5 bases at J, with 16 bases between. The CDR3 has 15 residues. In germline, CDR1 is MNHEY, CDR2 SMNVEV (reference sequence). CDR3 sequence: CASRQGRVETGELFF. The CDR3 nucleotides read TGTGCCAGCAGACAGGGAAGGGTTGAAACCGGGGAGCTGTTTTTT.

The chain joins TRBV2 to TRBJ2-3, with 7 bases matching TRBD1. The CDR3 has 14 amino acids. Trimming at V came to 5 bases and at J to 7 bases, leaving 9 bases not matched to a gene. From germline, CDR1 is SNHLY and CDR2 FYNNEI. The CDR3 loop reads CASSPDRAQNTQYF. Here the CDR3 DNA reads TGTGCCAGCAGTCCAGACAGGGCGCAAAATACGCAGTATTTT.

CDR3 region: CASSYFAANTEAFF. The DNA for the CDR3 is TGTGCCAGCAGTTACTTTGCGGCGAACACTGAAGCTTTCTTT. The rearrangement links TRBV6-5 to TRBJ1-1; D call uncertain. V was pared by 1 base and J by 1 base, with 7 bases between. This CDR3 region has 14 residues. Germline CDR1 MNHEY, CDR2 SVGAGI.

The rearrangement uses TRBV2 and TRBJ2-5; 10 bases are shared with TRBD1. Germline-derived CDR1 and CDR2 are SNHLY and FYNNEI. Germline trimming cut 4 bases from V and 5 bases from J; bases unmatched to any gene: 13. This CDR3 has 17 amino acids. DNA for the CDR3: TGTGCCAGCAGTGCCACTAGAACGACAGGGGGCAGGGAGACCCAGTACTTC. Amino acids: CASSATRTTGGRETQYF.

The chain joins TRBV5-1 to TRBJ2-7; D is undetermined. Trimming took 1 base from V and 7 from J, leaving 9 bases between them. Germline V lookup: CDR1 SGHRS, CDR2 YFSETQ. The CDR3 extends over 12 amino acids. CDR3 protein: CASSLNPGEQYF. As DNA, the CDR3 is TGCGCCAGCAGCTTGAACCCCGGGGAGCAGTACTTC.

The sample holds a few counts of this clone. V gene TRBV30 combines with J gene TRBJ2-7, with no clear D. Germline loops: CDR1 GTSNPN, CDR2 SVGIG (reference sequence). CDR3 size: 11 residues. The ends were cut back, 2 bases at V and 4 bases at J, with 6 bases in the middle. CDR3 region: CAWSLEYEQYF. CDR3 nucleotides: TGTGCCTGGAGTTTAGAGTACGAGCAGTACTTC.

CDR3 protein: CASSPIRFRGADTQYF. CDR3 DNA: TGTGCCAGCAGCCCAATCAGATTCAGGGGTGCGGATACGCAGTATTTT. V and J are TRBV28 and TRBJ2-3; the D gene is possibly TRBD1 (6 bases). CDR1 is MDHEN, CDR2 SYDVKM, per germline. Trimming left V 6 bases short and J 6 bases short, with 22 bases between. This CDR3 is built from 16 residues.

This rearrangement joins TRBV5-1 to TRBJ1-3, with TRBD1 matching over 8 bases. The junction had 4 bases not matched to a gene; V was cut back by 3 bases and J by 2 bases. The length of the CDR3 is 15 residues. CDR1 and CDR2 (germline): SGHRS, YFSETQ. The CDR3 sequence is CASSSSDRAGNTIYF. In nucleotides, the CDR3 is TGCGCCAGCAGCTCCTCGGACAGGGCTGGAAACACCATATATTTT.

V gene TRBV7-3 combines with J gene TRBJ1-1; the match to TRBD1 covers 7 bases. Germline values: CDR1 SGHTA, CDR2 FQGTGA. V shed 0 bases, J shed 1 base, and the junction held 2 bases outside the gene matches. The CDR3 is made up of 15 amino acids. Here the CDR3 DNA reads TGTGCCAGCAGCTTAACGGCAGGGGGGAACACTGAAGCTTTCTTT. Translating gives CASSLTAGGNTEAFF.

The DNA for the CDR3 is TGCAGCGTTGACTCAGGTAGATCCTACAATGAGCAGTTCTTC. Translated: CSVDSGRSYNEQFF. The V gene is TRBV29-1, the J gene TRBJ2-1, with D uncertain. The V and J ends lost 3 bases and 1 base respectively, with 10 bases between them. The CDR3 sequence is 14 residues long. The germline V gene encodes CDR1 SQVTM and CDR2 ANQGSEA.